This TCR beta chain was captured in a study of early T cells in non-severe SARS-CoV-2 infection. This CDR3 has 16 amino acids. Per the germline V gene, CDR1 is SEHNR and CDR2 is FQNEAQ (reference sequence). V was pared by 4 bases and J by 6 bases, with 19 bases between. TCRdb reprocessed the 5' RACE reads with MiXCR, giving one entry per CDR3 protein. In the table there are over 85,000 distinct CDR3 sequences, around 17% of which are singletons. This clonotype has at least ten counts. The receptor's source is an adult who was a healthcare worker with PCR-confirmed SARS-CoV-2 infection or an uninfected control (not recorded which). The chain has TRBV7-9 and TRBJ2-1, with D uncertain. Source material: whole blood. The CDR3 bases are TGTGCCAGCAGCTCCGTGGCCGAAGTCAGGCTCAATGAGCAGTTCTTC. Its translation is CASSSVAEVRLNEQFF. The variable domain in full, completed from reference TRBV7-9 and TRBJ2-1, reads DTGVSQNPRHKITKRGQNVTFRCDPISEHNRLYWYRQTLGQGPEFLTYFQNEAQLEKSRLLSDRFSAERPKGSFSTLEIQRTEQGDSAMYLCASSSVAEVRLNEQFFGPGTRLTVL.